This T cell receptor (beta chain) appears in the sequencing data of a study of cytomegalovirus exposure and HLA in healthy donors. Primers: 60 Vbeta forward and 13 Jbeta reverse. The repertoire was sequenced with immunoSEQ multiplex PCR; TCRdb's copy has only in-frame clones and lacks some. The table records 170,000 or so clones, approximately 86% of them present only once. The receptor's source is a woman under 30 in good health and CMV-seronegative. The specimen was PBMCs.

The CDR3 bases are TGTGCCAGCAGTCCCCTCGGGACAGGGGACTCCTACAATGAGCAGTTCTTC. It translates to CASSPLGTGDSYNEQFF. J is TRBJ2-1 and V is TRBV28; TRBD1 matches at 10 bases. V lost 5 bases to trimming and J lost 0 bases; unmatched junction nucleotides: 7. The length of the CDR3 is 17 residues. CDR1 MDHEN and CDR2 SYDVKM come from the germline V gene.